Below, one T cell receptor (beta chain) is given with its context. This sample is drawn from a study of blood T cell repertoires in COVID-19. Study summary: The origin of the acute and convalescent COVID-19 samples was the United States, Italy and Spain. From T cells, B-cell-depleted T cells, or PBMCs came the material, which was cDNA or gDNA.

Methods used by the authors: Reference gene primers were amplified, and this amplification served to estimate nucleated cell counts. TCRdb's table, derived via immunoSEQ multiplex PCR, lists solely in-frame clones and lacks some. V, J and clone size derive from that table, while D and trimming were established from the DNA sequence. The sample comprises roughly 440,000 clones, more than 70% of which are singletons, and roughly 12% rests with the top ten. One Seattle source followed patients from active infection through their disease course. Sequences were obtained from peripheral blood. This TCR was sampled from a woman between 50 and 59 years old with COVID-19, enrolled during active disease.

The CDR3 DNA reads TGTGCCAGCAGCCAAGACTTCGGGACAGGGGTCGGGGAGACCCAGTACTTC. Translating it yields CASSQDFGTGVGETQYF. This chain links TRBV3-1 (or the pseudogene TRBV3-2) with TRBJ2-5, with 10 nucleotides matching TRBD1. CDR1 and CDR2 from the germline V gene are LGHDT and YNNKEL (reference sequence). V was pared by 0 bases and J by 5 bases, with 9 bases of the junction left unmatched. The CDR3 contains 17 residues.